The T cell receptor (beta chain) under discussion was sequenced for a study of T cells after yellow fever vaccination. Findings of the study overall: It was a small share of clonotypes that appeared in both CD4 and CD8 compartments. Subsequent booster samples again held most clones from primary vaccination (less than 98% CD4, about 85% CD8). The secondary T-cell response peaked on day 5, not day 15, but was weaker.

Germline assignment: CDR1 SGHVS and CDR2 FNYEAQ. The CDR3 length is 15 residues. V dropped 4 bases and J dropped 5 bases, with 15 bases sitting between them. Researchers made TCR cDNA using 5'RACE template switching, and this step added a universal primer site and UMIs. Each CDR3 protein is one row after TCRdb ran MiXCR on the 5' RACE reads. The data contain about 300,000 distinct CDR3 sequences, about 4% of them singletons. For this clonotype: The antigen remains unidentified.

This chain links TRBV7-6 with TRBJ2-1, with a tentative D call TRBD1 (5 bases). Sequences were derived from PBMCs, sampled 5 days after the yellow fever booster vaccination. The sequence was collected from a man aged 18-30 years who received the YFV17D yellow fever vaccine. The CDR3 nucleotides read TGTGCCAGCAGCTGGGCACCAGGACAAAACAATGAGCAGTTCTTC. It specifies CASSWAPGQNNEQFF.